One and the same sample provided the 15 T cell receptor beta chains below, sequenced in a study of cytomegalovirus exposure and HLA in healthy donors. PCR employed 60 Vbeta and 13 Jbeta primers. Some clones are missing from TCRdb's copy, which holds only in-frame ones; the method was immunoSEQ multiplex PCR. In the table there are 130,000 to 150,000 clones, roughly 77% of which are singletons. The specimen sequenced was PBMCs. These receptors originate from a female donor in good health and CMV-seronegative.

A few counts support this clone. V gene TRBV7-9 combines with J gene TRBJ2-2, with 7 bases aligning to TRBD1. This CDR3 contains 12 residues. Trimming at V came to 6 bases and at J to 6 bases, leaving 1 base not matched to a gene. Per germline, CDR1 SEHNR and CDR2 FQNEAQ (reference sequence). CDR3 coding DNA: TGTGCCAGCAGACAGGGGCCCGGGGAGCTGTTTTTT. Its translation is CASRQGPGELFF.

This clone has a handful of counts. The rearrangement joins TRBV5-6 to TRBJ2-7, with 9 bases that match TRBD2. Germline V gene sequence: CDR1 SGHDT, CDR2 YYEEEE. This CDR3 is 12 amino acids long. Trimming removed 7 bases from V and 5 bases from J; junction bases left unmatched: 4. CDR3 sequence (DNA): TGTGCCAGCGGGGGACTAGCTCACGAGCAGTACTTC. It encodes CASGGLAHEQYF.

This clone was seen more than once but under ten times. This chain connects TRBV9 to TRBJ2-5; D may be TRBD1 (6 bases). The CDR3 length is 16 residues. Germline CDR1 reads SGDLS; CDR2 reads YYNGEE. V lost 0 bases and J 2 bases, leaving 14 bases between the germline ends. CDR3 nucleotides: TGTGCCAGCAGCGTAGCGGCAGGGGCCGTTCAAGAGACCCAGTACTTC. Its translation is CASSVAAGAVQETQYF.

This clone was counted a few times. This CDR3 reads CAWNRGVTEAFF. Here the CDR3 DNA reads TGTGCCTGGAACAGGGGGGTAACTGAAGCTTTCTTT. This chain links TRBV30 with TRBJ1-1, with 8 positions matching TRBD1. This CDR3 is 12 amino acids long. Germline V gives CDR1 GTSNPN, CDR2 SVGIG (reference sequence). After removal of 4 bases from V and 5 bases from J, the junction contained 3 bases not matched to a gene.

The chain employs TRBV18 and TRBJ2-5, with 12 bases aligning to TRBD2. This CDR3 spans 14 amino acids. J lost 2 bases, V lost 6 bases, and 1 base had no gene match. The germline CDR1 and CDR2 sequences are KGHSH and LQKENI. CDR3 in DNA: TGTGCCAGCTCCCTAGCGGGGGGGCAAGAGACCCAGTACTTC. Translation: CASSLAGGQETQYF.

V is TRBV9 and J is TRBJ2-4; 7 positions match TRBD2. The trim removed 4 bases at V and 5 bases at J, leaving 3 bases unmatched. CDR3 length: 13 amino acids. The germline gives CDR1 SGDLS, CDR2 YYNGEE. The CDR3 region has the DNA TGTGCCAGCAGCCAGGGAGGGGAAAACATTCAGTACTTC. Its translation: CASSQGGENIQYF.

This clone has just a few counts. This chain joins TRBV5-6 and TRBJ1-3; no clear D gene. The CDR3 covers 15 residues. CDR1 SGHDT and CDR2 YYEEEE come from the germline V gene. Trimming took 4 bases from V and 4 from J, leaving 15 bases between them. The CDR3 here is CASSPRAHWGNTIYF. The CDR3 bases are TGTGCCAGCAGCCCGAGGGCACATTGGGGAAACACCATATATTTT.

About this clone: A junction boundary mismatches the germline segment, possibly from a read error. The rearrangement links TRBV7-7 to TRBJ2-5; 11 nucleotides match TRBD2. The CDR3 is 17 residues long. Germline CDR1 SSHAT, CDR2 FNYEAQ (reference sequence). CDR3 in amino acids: CASSLGVAGGMDETQYF. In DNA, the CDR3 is TGTGCTAGCAGCTTAGGTGTAGCGGGGGGGATGGACGAGACCCAGTACTTC.

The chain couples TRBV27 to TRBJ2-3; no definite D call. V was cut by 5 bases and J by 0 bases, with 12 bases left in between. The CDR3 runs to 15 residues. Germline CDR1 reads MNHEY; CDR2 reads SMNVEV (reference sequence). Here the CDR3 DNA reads TGTGCCAGCAGTCGGAGAGAACGCAGCACAGATACGCAGTATTTT. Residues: CASSRRERSTDTQYF.

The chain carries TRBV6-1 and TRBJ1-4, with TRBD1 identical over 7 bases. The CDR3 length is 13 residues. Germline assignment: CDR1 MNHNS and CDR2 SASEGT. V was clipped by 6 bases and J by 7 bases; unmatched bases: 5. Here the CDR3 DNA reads TGTGCCAGCAGGACAGGGATAGTTGAAAAACTGTTTTTT. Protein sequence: CASRTGIVEKLFF.

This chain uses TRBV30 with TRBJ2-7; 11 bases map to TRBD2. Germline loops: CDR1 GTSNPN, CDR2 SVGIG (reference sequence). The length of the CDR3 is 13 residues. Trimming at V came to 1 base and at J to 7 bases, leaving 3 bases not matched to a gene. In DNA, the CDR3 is TGTGCCTGGAGTGGACTAGCGGGATTGGAGCAGTACTTC. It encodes CAWSGLAGLEQYF.

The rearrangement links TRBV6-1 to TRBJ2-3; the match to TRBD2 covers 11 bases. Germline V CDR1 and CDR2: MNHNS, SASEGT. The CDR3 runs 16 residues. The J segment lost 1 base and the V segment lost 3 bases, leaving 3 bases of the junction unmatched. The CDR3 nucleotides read TGTGCCAGCAGTGATCTAGCGGGGGGACGCACAGATACGCAGTATTTT. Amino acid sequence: CASSDLAGGRTDTQYF.

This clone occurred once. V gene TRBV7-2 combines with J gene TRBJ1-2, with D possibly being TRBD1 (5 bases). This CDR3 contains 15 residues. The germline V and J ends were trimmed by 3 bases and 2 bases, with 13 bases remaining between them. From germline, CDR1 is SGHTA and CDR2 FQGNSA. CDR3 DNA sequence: TGTGCCAGCAGCTTGGGACTAGTCGGAAACTATGGCTACACCTTC. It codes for CASSLGLVGNYGYTF.

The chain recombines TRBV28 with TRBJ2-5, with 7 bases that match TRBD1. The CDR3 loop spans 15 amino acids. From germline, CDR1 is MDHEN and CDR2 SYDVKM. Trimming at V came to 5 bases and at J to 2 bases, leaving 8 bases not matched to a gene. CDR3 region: CASSRRSTGQETQYF. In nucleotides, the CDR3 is TGTGCCAGCAGTCGCCGTTCGACAGGGCAAGAGACCCAGTACTTC.

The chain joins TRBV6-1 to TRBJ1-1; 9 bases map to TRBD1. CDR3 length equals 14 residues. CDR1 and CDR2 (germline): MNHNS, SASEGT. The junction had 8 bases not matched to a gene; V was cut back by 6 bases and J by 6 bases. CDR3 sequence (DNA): TGTGCCAGCAGGCGGACAGGGGAGATCCCTGAAGCTTTCTTT. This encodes CASRRTGEIPEAFF.